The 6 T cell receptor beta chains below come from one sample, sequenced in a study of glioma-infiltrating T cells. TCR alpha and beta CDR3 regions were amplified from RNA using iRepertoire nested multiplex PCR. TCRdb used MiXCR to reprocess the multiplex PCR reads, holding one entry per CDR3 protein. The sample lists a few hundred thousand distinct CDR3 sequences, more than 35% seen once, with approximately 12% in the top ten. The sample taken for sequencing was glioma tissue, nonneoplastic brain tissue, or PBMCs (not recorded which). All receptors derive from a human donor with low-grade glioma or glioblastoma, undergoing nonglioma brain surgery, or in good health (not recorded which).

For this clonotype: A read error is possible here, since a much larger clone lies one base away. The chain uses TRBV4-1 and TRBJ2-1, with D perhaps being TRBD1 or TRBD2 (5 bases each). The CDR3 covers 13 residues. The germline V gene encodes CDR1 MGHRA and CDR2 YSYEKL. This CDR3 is CASSPEGFNEPFF. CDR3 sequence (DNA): TGCGCCAGCTCTCCAGAGGGGTTCAATGAGCCGTTCTTC.

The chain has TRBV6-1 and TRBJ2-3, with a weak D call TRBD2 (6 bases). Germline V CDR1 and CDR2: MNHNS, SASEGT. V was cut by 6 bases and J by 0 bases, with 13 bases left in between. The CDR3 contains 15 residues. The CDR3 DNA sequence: TGTGCCAGCAGCCTCCCGGGGACTAGCACAGATACGCAGTATTTT. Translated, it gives CASSLPGTSTDTQYF.

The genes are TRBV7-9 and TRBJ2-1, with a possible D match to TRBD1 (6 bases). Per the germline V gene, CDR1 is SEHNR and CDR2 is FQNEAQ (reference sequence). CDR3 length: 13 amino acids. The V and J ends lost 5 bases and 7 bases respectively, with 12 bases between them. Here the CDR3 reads CASSPTGENEQFF. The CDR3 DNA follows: TGTGCCAGCAGCCCGACAGGCGAGAATGAGCAGTTCTTC.

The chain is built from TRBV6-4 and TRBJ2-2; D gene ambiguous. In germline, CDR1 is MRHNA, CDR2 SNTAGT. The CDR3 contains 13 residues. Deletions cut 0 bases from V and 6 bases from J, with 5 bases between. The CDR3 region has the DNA TGTGCCAGCAGTGACTCTAGGCCCGGGGAGCTGTTTTTT. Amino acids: CASSDSRPGELFF.

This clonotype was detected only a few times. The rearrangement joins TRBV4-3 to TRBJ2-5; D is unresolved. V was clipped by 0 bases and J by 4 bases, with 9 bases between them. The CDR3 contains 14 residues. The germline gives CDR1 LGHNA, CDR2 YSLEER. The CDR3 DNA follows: TGCGCCAGCAGCCAAGATTGGGGTAGAGAGACCCAGTACTTC. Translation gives CASSQDWGRETQYF.

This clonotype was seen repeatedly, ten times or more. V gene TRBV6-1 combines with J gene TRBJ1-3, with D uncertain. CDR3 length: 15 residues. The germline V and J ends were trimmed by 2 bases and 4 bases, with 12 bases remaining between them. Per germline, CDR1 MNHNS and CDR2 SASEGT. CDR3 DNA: TGTGCCAGCAGTGAACCCCGGACCGGCGGAAACACCATATATTTT. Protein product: CASSEPRTGGNTIYF.